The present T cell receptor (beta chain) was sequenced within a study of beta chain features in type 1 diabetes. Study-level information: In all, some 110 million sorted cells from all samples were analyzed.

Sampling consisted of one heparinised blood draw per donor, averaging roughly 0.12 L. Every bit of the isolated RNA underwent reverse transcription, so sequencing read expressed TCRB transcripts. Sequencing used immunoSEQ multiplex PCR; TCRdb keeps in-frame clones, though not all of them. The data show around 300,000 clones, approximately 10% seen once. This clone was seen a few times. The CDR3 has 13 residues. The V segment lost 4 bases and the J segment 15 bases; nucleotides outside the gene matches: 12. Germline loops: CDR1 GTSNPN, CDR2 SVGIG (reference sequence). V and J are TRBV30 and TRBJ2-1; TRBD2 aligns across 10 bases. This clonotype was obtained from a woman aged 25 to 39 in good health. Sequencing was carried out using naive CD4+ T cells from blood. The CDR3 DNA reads TGTGCCTGGAACGGTCTTAGCGGGGGGCCAGGGTTCTTC. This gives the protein CAWNGLSGGPGFF. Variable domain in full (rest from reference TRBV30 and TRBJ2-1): SQTIHQWPATLVQPVGSPLSLECTVEGTSNPNLYWYRQAAGRGLQLLFYSVGIGQISSEVPQNLSASRPQDRQFILSSKKLLLSDSGFYLCAWNGLSGGPGFFGPGTRLTVL.